This TCR beta chain was sequenced in a study of OX40 agonist ivuxolimab in advanced cancers. Study-wide background: Therapy given before enrollment (anti-PD-1, anti-PD-L1 or anti-CTLA-4) was allowed, and under 45% had some. Study-level points and caveats: Not determined was the antigen specificity of the expanded peripheral T cells.

TCRdb's copy holds only in-frame clones and misses some; the assay was immunoSEQ multiplex PCR. The sample consists of tens of thousands of clones, roughly 87% of them appearing once. Regarding this clone: As yet, its antigen is unknown.

This CDR3 region has 15 residues. V shed 0 bases and J 3 bases; nucleotides not matched to a gene: 5. Germline CDR1 reads GTSNPN; CDR2 reads SVGIG (reference sequence). The material sequenced was CD4+ or CD8+ T cells sorted from blood, taken in a trial of the OX40 agonist ivuxolimab. This sequence originates from an adult with an advanced solid tumor such as melanoma, head and neck, liver or kidney cancer. This sequence joins TRBV30 and TRBJ1-5, with 7 positions matching TRBD1. CDR3 sequence: CAWSVATGLNQPQHF. The CDR3 coding sequence is TGTGCCTGGAGTGTGGCGACAGGGCTCAATCAGCCCCAGCATTTT.